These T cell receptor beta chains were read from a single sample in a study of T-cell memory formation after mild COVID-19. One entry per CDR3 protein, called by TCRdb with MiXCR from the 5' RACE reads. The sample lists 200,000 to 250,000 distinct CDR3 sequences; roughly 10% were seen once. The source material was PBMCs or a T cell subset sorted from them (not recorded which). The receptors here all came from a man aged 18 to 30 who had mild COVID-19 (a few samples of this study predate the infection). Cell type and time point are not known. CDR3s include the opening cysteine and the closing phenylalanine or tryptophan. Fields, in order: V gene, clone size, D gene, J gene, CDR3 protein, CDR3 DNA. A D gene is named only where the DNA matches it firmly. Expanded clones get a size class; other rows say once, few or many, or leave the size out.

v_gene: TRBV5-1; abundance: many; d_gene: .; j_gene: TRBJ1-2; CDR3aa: CASSLDQRRGNYGYTF; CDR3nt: TGCGCCAGCAGCTTGGACCAGCGGCGGGGTAACTATGGCTACACCTTC
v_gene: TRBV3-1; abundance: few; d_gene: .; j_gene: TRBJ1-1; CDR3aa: CASSPPTNTEAFF; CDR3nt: TGTGCCAGCAGCCCACCTACGAACACTGAAGCTTTCTTT
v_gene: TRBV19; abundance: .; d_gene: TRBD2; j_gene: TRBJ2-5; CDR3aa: CASKTSGGASETQYF; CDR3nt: TGTGCCAGTAAGACTAGCGGGGGGGCCTCGGAGACCCAGTACTTC
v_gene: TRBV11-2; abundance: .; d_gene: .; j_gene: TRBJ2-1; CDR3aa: CASSSRPGENEQFF; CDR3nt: TGTGCCAGCAGCTCCCGCCCGGGGGAAAATGAGCAGTTCTTC
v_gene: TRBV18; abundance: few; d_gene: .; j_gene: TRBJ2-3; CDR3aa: CASSPPSGGGRRYF; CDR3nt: TGTGCCAGCTCACCCCCATCGGGAGGGGGCAGGAGGTATTTT
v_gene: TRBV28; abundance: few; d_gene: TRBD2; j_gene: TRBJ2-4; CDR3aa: CASSSGRENIQYF; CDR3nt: TGTGCCAGCAGTAGCGGGAGAGAAAACATTCAGTACTTC
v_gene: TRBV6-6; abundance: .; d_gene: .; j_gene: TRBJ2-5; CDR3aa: CASTDRYQETQYF; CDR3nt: TGTGCCAGCACCGACAGGTATCAAGAGACCCAGTACTTC
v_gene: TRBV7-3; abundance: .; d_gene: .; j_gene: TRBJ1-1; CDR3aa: CASTVRHFRMNTEAFF; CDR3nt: TGTGCCAGCACCGTTCGACATTTCAGGATGAACACTGAAGCTTTCTTT
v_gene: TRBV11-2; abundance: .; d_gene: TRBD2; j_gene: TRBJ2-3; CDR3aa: CASTLAGTADTQYF; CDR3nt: TGTGCCAGCACCCTAGCGGGGACCGCAGATACGCAGTATTTT
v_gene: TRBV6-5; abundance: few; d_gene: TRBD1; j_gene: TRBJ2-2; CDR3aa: CASSYSLTGATGELFF; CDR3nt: TGTGCCAGCAGTTACTCGTTGACAGGGGCCACCGGGGAGCTGTTTTTT
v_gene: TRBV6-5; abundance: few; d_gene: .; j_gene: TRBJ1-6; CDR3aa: CASSYSKGYSPLHF; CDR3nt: TGTGCCAGCAGTTACTCGAAGGGGTACTCACCCCTCCACTTT
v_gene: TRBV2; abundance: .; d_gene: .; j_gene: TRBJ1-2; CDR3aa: CASREDYYGYTF; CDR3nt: TGTGCCAGCAGGGAAGACTACTATGGCTACACCTTC
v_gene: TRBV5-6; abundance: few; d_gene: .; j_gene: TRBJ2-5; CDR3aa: CASSRMTEETQYF; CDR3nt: TGTGCCAGCAGCCGAATGACAGAAGAGACCCAGTACTTC
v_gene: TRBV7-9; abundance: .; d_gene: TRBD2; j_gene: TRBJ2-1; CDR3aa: CASSAPGLADNEQFF; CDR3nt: TGTGCCAGCAGCGCCCCGGGACTAGCGGACAATGAGCAGTTCTTC
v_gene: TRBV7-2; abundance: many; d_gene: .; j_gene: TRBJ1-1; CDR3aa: CASSSDRNTEAFF; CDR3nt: TGTGCCAGCAGCTCCGACAGGAACACTGAAGCTTTCTTT
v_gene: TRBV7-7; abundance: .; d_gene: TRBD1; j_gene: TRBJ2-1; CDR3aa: CASSADRGRQFF; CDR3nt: TGTGCTAGCAGCGCAGACAGGGGTCGGCAGTTCTTC
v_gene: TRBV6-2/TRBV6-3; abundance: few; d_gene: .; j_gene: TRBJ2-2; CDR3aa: CASSSTWWGSNTGELFF; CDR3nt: TGTGCCAGCAGCTCTACGTGGTGGGGATCGAACACCGGGGAGCTGTTTTTT
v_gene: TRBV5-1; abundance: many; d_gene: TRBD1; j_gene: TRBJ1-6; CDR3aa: CASSSYPGGESPLHF; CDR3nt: TGCGCCAGCAGCTCCTACCCAGGGGGCGAGTCACCCCTCCACTTT
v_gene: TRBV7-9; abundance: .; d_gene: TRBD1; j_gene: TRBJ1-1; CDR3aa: CASSSPGGENTEAFF; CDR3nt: TGTGCCAGCAGCTCACCAGGGGGCGAGAACACTGAAGCTTTCTTT
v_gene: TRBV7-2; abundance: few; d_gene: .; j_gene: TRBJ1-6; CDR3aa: CASSLDRGGNSPLHF; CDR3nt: TGTGCCAGCAGCTTAGACCGGGGCGGGAATTCACCCCTCCACTTT
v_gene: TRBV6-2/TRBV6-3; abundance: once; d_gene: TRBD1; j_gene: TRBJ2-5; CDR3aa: CASRSGQGETQYF; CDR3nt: TGTGCCAGCAGATCGGGACAGGGGGAGACCCAGTACTTC
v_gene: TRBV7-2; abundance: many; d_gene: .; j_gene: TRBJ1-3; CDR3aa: CASSLGTGNTIYF; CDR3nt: TGTGCCAGCAGCTTAGGAACTGGAAACACCATATATTTT
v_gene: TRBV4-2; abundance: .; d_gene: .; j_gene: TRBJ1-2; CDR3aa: CASSQDYKNYGYTF; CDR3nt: TGTGCCAGCAGCCAAGATTACAAGAACTATGGCTACACCTTC
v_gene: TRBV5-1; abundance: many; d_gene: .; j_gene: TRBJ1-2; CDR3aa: CASSGIRDNYGYTF; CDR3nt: TGCGCCAGCAGCGGGATCCGGGACAACTATGGCTACACCTTC
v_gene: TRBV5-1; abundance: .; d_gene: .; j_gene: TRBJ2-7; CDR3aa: CASSFDYYEQYF; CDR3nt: TGCGCCAGCAGCTTCGACTACTACGAGCAGTACTTC
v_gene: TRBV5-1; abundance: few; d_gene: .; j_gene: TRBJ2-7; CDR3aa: CASSRDPGVYEQYF; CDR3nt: TGCGCCAGCAGCCGGGACCCCGGCGTTTACGAGCAGTACTTC
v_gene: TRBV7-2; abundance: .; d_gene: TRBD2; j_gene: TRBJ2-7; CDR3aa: CASSSRLAGGSYEQYF; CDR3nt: TGTGCCAGCAGTTCAAGACTAGCGGGTGGTTCCTACGAGCAGTACTTC
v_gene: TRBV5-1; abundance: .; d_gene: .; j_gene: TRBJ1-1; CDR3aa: CASSLAADEMNTEAFF; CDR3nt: TGCGCCAGCAGCTTGGCTGCGGACGAAATGAACACTGAAGCTTTCTTT
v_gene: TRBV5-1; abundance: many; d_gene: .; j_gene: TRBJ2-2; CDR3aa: CASRDGAGELFF; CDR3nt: TGCGCCAGCAGAGACGGGGCCGGGGAGCTGTTTTTT
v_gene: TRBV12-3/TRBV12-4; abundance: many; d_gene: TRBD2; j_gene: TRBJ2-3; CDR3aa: CASTPMGGEPSPQYF; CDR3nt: TGTGCCAGCACCCCGATGGGGGGGGAGCCTTCTCCGCAGTATTTT
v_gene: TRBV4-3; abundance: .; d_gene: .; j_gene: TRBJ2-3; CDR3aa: CASSQDARTRDTQYF; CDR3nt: TGCGCCAGCAGCCAAGATGCCCGGACGCGCGATACGCAGTATTTT
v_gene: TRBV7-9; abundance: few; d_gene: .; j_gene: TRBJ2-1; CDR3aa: CASSIAGTTRNNEQFF; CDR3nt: TGTGCCAGCAGCATAGCTGGGACCACAAGGAACAATGAGCAGTTCTTC
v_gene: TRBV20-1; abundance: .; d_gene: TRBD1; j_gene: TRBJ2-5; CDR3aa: CSAREGTVQETQYF; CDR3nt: TGCAGTGCTAGAGAGGGGACAGTGCAGGAGACCCAGTACTTC
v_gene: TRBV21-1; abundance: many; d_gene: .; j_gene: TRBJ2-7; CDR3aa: CASSNGRSYEQYF; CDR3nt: TGTGCCAGCAGCAACGGGCGTTCCTACGAGCAGTACTTC
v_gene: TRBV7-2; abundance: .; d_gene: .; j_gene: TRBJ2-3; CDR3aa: CASSFRSGDTQYF; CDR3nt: TGTGCCAGCAGCTTCAGATCTGGAGATACGCAGTATTTT
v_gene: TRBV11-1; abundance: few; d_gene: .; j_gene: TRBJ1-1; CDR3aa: CASNRDRTDTEAFF; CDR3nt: TGTGCCAGTAATCGTGACAGGACGGACACTGAAGCTTTCTTT
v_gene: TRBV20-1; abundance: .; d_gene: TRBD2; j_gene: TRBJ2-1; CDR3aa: CSADPSGTYNEQFF; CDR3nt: TGCAGTGCGGATCCTAGCGGAACCTACAATGAGCAGTTCTTC
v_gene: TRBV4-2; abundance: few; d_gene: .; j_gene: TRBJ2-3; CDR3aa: CASSVAGLSTDTQYF; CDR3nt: TGTGCCAGCAGTGTGGCGGGACTCAGCACAGATACGCAGTATTTT
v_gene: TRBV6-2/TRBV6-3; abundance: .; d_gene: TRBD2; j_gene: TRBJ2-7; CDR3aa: CASSYSYHFSGSYEQYF; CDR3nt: TGTGCCAGCAGTTACTCCTACCATTTTAGCGGGAGTTACGAGCAGTACTTC
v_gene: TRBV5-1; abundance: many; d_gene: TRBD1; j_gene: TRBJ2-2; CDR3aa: CASSPQGATGELFF; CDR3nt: TGCGCCAGCAGCCCCCAGGGGGCCACCGGGGAGCTGTTTTTT
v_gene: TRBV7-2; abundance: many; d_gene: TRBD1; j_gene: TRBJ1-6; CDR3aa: CASSLAGTATNSPLHF; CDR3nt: TGTGCCAGCAGCTTAGCTGGGACAGCAACTAATTCACCCCTCCACTTT
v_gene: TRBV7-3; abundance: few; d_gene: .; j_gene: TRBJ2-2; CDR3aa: CASSTGLPPGELFF; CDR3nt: TGTGCCAGCAGCACCGGACTTCCCCCCGGGGAGCTGTTTTTT
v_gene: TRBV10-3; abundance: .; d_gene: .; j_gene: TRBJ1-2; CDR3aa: CAVSREAGGYTF; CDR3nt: TGTGCCGTATCCCGTGAGGCGGGCGGCTACACCTTC
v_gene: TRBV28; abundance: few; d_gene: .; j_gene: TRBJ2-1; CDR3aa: CAITGFQGNEQFF; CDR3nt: TGTGCCATCACAGGGTTCCAGGGAAATGAGCAGTTCTTC